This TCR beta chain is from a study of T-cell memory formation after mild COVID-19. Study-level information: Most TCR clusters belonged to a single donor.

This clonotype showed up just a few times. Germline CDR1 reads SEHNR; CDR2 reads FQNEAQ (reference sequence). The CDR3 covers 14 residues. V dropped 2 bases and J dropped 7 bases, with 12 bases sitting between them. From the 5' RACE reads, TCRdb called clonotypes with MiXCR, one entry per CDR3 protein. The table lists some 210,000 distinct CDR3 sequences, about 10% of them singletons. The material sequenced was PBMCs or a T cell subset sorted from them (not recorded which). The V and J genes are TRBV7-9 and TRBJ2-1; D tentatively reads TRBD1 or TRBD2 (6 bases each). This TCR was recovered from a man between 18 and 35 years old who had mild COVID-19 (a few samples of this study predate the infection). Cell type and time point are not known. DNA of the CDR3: TGTGCCAGCAGCTTAAGACTAGGGGGTAATGAGCAGTTCTTC. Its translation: CASSLRLGGNEQFF.